Here is one TCR beta chain with its context. Germline assignment: CDR1 SGHNT and CDR2 YENEEA. V lost 5 bases, J lost 7 bases, and 10 bases stayed unmatched. This CDR3 is built from 14 residues. The sample originates from a study of cytotoxic CD8 clonotypes in ibrutinib-treated CLL. TCRdb's copy holds only in-frame clones and misses some; the assay was immunoSEQ multiplex PCR. The sample lists 150,000 or so clones, approximately 85% occurring once. The source of this sequence is a human donor with chronic lymphocytic leukemia. This rearrangement joins TRBV11-3 to TRBJ2-7; TRBD1 matches 8 bases. Sequencing used PBMCs, obtained after 24 months of ibrutinib treatment. The CDR3 here is CASSPGQGLREQYF. For the CDR3, the DNA is TGTGCCAGCAGCCCCGGACAGGGTCTCAGGGAGCAGTACTTC.